One and the same sample provided the 9 T cell receptor beta chains below, sequenced in a study of radiation and T cells in renal cell carcinoma. Profiling relied on immunoSEQ multiplex PCR, and the TCRdb table lists in-frame clones only, not all of them. Among some 75,000 clones listed, 82% were seen once. Time point specified: blood 2 weeks post-SBRT. As to treatment: 15 Gy SBRT to primary tumor, nephrectomy 4 weeks later. The material sequenced was blood, taken from a patient whose treatment included radiotherapy and nephrectomy. Receptors originate from a man aged 60-69 years with renal cell carcinoma.

The chain links TRBV7-9 to TRBJ1-1; 7 bases agree with TRBD1. The germline V gene encodes CDR1 SEHNR and CDR2 FQNEAQ (reference sequence). Trimming removed 5 bases from V and 5 bases from J; junction bases left unmatched: 11. The CDR3 is 15 amino acids. The CDR3 here is CASSNDRARVTEAFF. CDR3 coding DNA: TGTGCCAGCAGCAATGACAGGGCCCGCGTAACTGAAGCTTTCTTT.

V gene TRBV7-2 combines with J gene TRBJ2-7; 7 nucleotides match TRBD1. CDR1 SGHTA and CDR2 FQGNSA come from the germline V gene. V lost 2 bases to trimming and J lost 7 bases; unmatched junction nucleotides: 11. The CDR3 totals 15 residues. CDR3 sequence reads: CASSLRQGPGGEQYF. The CDR3, as DNA: TGTGCCAGCAGCTTAAGACAGGGTCCGGGTGGGGAGCAGTACTTC.

This sequence joins TRBV19 and TRBJ1-1; unclear D gene. Trimming left V 1 base short and J 5 bases short, with 8 bases between. This CDR3 is built from 13 residues. Germline CDR1 and CDR2: LNHDA and SQIVND (reference sequence). The DNA for the CDR3 is TGTGCCAGTAGTATAGTCGAGAGGACTGAAGCTTTCTTT. Residues: CASSIVERTEAFF.

The chain carries TRBV5-1 and TRBJ2-1; D gene unclear. Trimming stripped 0 bases from V and 2 bases from J, with 6 bases between. Looked up from germline, CDR1 is SGHRS and CDR2 is YFSETQ. The CDR3 has 14 amino acids. In nucleotides, the CDR3 is TGCGCCAGCAGCTTGGACGAAACCTACAATGAGCAGTTCTTC. This codes for CASSLDETYNEQFF. The variable domain in full, with the rest retrieved from reference TRBV5-1 and TRBJ2-1, is KAGVTQTPRYLIKTRGQQVTLSCSPISGHRSVSWYQQTPGQGLQFLFEYFSETQRNKGNFPGRFSGRQFSNSRSEMNVSTLELGDSALYLCASSLDETYNEQFFGPGTRLTVL.

This chain uses TRBV6-6 with TRBJ2-5, with D maybe TRBD2 (5 bases). This CDR3 has 14 residues. The V end was cut by 4 bases, the J end by 1 base, with 10 bases between. Germline V gene data show CDR1 as MNHNY and CDR2 as SVGAGI (reference sequence). This chain's CDR3 is CASSWRAGQETQYF. The CDR3 DNA sequence: TGTGCCAGCAGTTGGCGGGCGGGCCAAGAGACCCAGTACTTC.

The V gene is TRBV23-1, the J gene TRBJ2-5; D may be TRBD1 (5 bases). TRBV23-1 is known as an ORF, though its function is uncertain. This CDR3 is 20 amino acids long. Trimming took off 0 bases at V and 2 bases at J, with 25 bases between the two ends. This CDR3 is CASSQSCDGLETAIQETQYF. The CDR3, as DNA: TGCGCCAGCAGTCAATCCTGTGACGGTTTAGAGACAGCAATTCAAGAGACCCAGTACTTC.

This chain links TRBV29-1 with TRBJ2-1, with TRBD2 matching over 14 bases. The germline V gene encodes CDR1 SQVTM and CDR2 ANQGSEA. CDR3 size: 20 residues. With 4 bases clipped from V and 0 bases from J, the junction kept 14 bases outside the gene matches. The CDR3 here is CSVVRLAGGPIISSYNEQFF. DNA for the CDR3: TGCAGCGTTGTTCGACTAGCGGGAGGGCCAATAATCAGCTCCTACAATGAGCAGTTCTTC.

The chain uses TRBV2 and TRBJ2-7; the match to TRBD1 covers 8 bases. Per germline, CDR1 SNHLY and CDR2 FYNNEI. This CDR3 contains 17 residues. V shed 10 bases, J shed 2 bases, and the junction held 19 bases outside the gene matches. CDR3 residues: CAIPDRAVKMGTYEQYF. The CDR3 nucleotides read TGTGCCATACCGGACAGGGCGGTCAAGATGGGGACCTACGAGCAGTACTTC.

This clone was counted only a few times. The genes are TRBV6-1 and TRBJ2-5; D remains unclear. The germline V gene has CDR1 MNHNS and CDR2 SASEGT. The CDR3 is made up of 12 amino acids. Trimming took off 2 bases at V and 4 bases at J, with 5 bases between the two ends. CDR3 nucleotides: TGTGCCAGCAGTGAATCGCGAGAGACCCAGTACTTC. Encoded protein: CASSESRETQYF.